A single T cell receptor beta chain is shown here with its context. Sequencing used immunoSEQ multiplex PCR; TCRdb keeps in-frame clones, though not all of them. The sample lists under 350,000 clones, 85% occurring once. The data stem from a study of blood T cell repertoires in COVID-19. Germline V gives CDR1 MGHRA, CDR2 YSYEKL. This CDR3 contains 16 residues. With 0 bases clipped from V and 7 bases from J, the junction kept 8 bases outside the gene matches. The specimen sequenced was peripheral blood. The chain couples TRBV4-1 to TRBJ2-1; TRBD2 agrees at 8 bases. The clonotype originates from a human donor in a cohort sampled during active COVID-19. The CDR3 DNA reads as TGCGCCAGCAGCCAAGATCCGGGACTAGGAAGTAATGAGCAGTTCTTC. Translating it yields CASSQDPGLGSNEQFF.